These 29 T cell receptor beta chains were sequenced from one sample in a study of OX40 agonist ivuxolimab in advanced cancers. Assay used: immunoSEQ multiplex PCR; TCRdb lists only in-frame clones, some missing. Of 25,000 to 40,000 clones in the sample, just over 90% are singletons; the top ten hold 4.8%. Sequencing used CD4+ or CD8+ T cells sorted from blood, obtained in a trial of the OX40 agonist ivuxolimab. The receptor source for this set is an adult with an advanced solid tumor such as melanoma, head and neck, liver or kidney cancer.

CDR3 amino acids: CASSQDLGATNEKLFF. The CDR3 nucleotides read TGCGCCAGCAGCCAAGACTTGGGGGCCACTAATGAAAAACTGTTTTTT. The chain is built from TRBV4-3 and TRBJ1-4; possible D gene TRBD1, 6 bases. This CDR3 is built from 16 residues. Germline V gives CDR1 LGHNA, CDR2 YSLEER. The V end was cut by 0 bases, the J end by 2 bases, with 10 bases between.

The chain joins TRBV9 to TRBJ2-2; D remains ambiguous. The V end lost 4 bases, the J end lost 8 bases, and 9 bases lay between the germline ends. Per the germline V gene, CDR1 is SGDLS and CDR2 is YYNGEE. This CDR3 comprises 12 residues. The CDR3 bases are TGTGCCAGCAGCATCCCGAAGGGGGAGCTGTTTTTT. Translating it yields CASSIPKGELFF.

This clone was seen more than once but under ten times. J is TRBJ2-5 and V is TRBV4-3; 9 bases match TRBD2. V shed 3 bases, J shed 5 bases, and the junction held 10 bases outside the gene matches. The CDR3 sequence is 16 residues long. Germline CDR1 LGHNA, CDR2 YSLEER. The CDR3, as DNA: TGCGCCAGCAGCCATGGGGCTAGCGGGATTAGGGAGACCCAGTACTTC. This encodes CASSHGASGIRETQYF.

The genes are TRBV19 and TRBJ2-1; no clear D gene. Trimming took 1 base from V and 0 from J, leaving 13 bases between them. CDR1 and CDR2 from the germline V gene are LNHDA and SQIVND (reference sequence). This CDR3 has 17 residues. CDR3: CASSIVGRPPSYNEQFF. The DNA for the CDR3 is TGTGCCAGTAGTATAGTGGGCAGGCCCCCCTCCTACAATGAGCAGTTCTTC. The variable domain in full, completed from reference TRBV19 and TRBJ2-1, reads DGGITQSPKYLFRKEGQNVTLSCEQNLNHDAMYWYRQDPGQGLRLIYYSQIVNDFQKGDIAEGYSVSREKKESFPLTVTSAQKNPTAFYLCASSIVGRPPSYNEQFFGPGTRLTVL.

In regard to this clone: This specimen includes other DNA sequences encoding the same CDR3. This chain connects TRBV6-6 to TRBJ1-5; TRBD1 is a possible D gene (5 bases). V lost 6 bases, J lost 6 bases, and 12 bases lay in between. Germline-derived CDR1 and CDR2 are MNHNY and SVGAGI (reference sequence). This CDR3 spans 13 amino acids. The CDR3 coding sequence is TGTGCCAGCAGCCTAACAGGAGCTCAGCCCCAGCATTTT. Residues: CASSLTGAQPQHF.

The gene calls are TRBV6-5 and TRBJ1-1; 7 nucleotides line up with TRBD1. The CDR3 has 16 residues. Germline V gene sequence: CDR1 MNHEY, CDR2 SVGAGI. Trimming at V came to 2 bases and at J to 7 bases, leaving 13 bases not matched to a gene. The CDR3 bases are TGTGCCAGCAGTTACGCCGGGACAGTGGGGGGTCATGAAGCTTTCTTT. Protein: CASSYAGTVGGHEAFF.

The table lists this clone with a count of one. The V gene is TRBV28, the J gene TRBJ2-7; 9 nucleotides match TRBD1. The CDR3 length is 15 residues. J lost 5 bases, V lost 5 bases, and 10 bases had no gene match. The germline V gene has CDR1 MDHEN and CDR2 SYDVKM. In DNA form, the CDR3 reads TGTGCCAGCAGTGCCGAGGGACAGGGCCTAAACGAGCAGTACGTC. Translation gives CASSAEGQGLNEQYV.

V is TRBV7-9 and J is TRBJ2-7, with a weak D call TRBD1 (6 bases). The germline gives CDR1 SEHNR, CDR2 FQNEAQ (reference sequence). V was cut by 5 bases and J by 0 bases, with 20 bases left in between. This CDR3 is 17 amino acids long. CDR3 in DNA: TGTGCCAGCAGCCCTACGGAACAGGGCCTTTTCTCCTACGAGCAGTACTTC. As protein: CASSPTEQGLFSYEQYF.

With regard to this clone: Other DNA sequences of this sample code for an identical CDR3. The chain links TRBV7-6 to TRBJ2-3; 7 bases map to TRBD2. Losses at the gene ends were 5 bases for V and 4 bases for J; bases not matched to a gene: 12. Germline-derived CDR1 and CDR2 are SGHVS and FNYEAQ. The length of the CDR3 is 16 residues. CDR3 sequence reads: CASSPYSGRAADTQYF. In nucleotides, the CDR3 is TGTGCCAGCAGCCCGTATAGTGGGAGGGCCGCAGATACGCAGTATTTT.

This sequence joins TRBV27 and TRBJ1-1; D is uncertain. Germline CDR1 and CDR2: MNHEY and SMNVEV (reference sequence). The CDR3 has 15 residues. V lost 6 bases and J lost 3, with 17 bases in between. CDR3 amino acids: CASSQAGFRYTEAFF. In DNA form, the CDR3 reads TGTGCCAGCAGCCAGGCGGGGTTCAGGTACACTGAAGCTTTCTTT.

The rearrangement uses TRBV4-3 and TRBJ2-3; D call uncertain. This CDR3 contains 17 residues. The V end lost 0 bases, the J end lost 1 base, and 14 bases lay between the germline ends. CDR1 is LGHNA and CDR2 is YSLEER in the germline V gene. The CDR3 sequence is CASSQDGLLSRTDTQYF. The CDR3 region has the DNA TGCGCCAGCAGCCAAGATGGGCTATTGAGCCGCACAGATACGCAGTATTTT.

V usage is TRBV4-1 and J usage is TRBJ2-5; D could derive from TRBD1 or TRBD2 (5 bases each). Germline V CDR1 and CDR2: MGHRA, YSYEKL. The CDR3 runs 14 residues. V lost 8 bases and J 5 bases, leaving 18 bases between the germline ends. This CDR3 is CASRAVGERETQYF. CDR3 in DNA: TGCGCCAGCCGGGCAGTAGGGGAGCGCGAGACCCAGTACTTC.

V is TRBV20-1 and J is TRBJ2-7; a weak D match, TRBD2 (6 bases). The ends were cut back, 8 bases at V and 7 bases at J, with 15 bases in the middle. The CDR3 has 11 amino acids. Per germline, CDR1 DFQATT and CDR2 SNEGSKA (reference sequence). The CDR3 nucleotides read TGCAGTTTTACACGGGAGTGGGAGCAGTACTTC. Translation: CSFTREWEQYF.

The chain carries TRBV15 and TRBJ2-7; D may be TRBD1 (8 bases). V lost 0 bases and J 3 bases, leaving 30 bases between the germline ends. CDR1 is LNHNV and CDR2 is YYDKDF in the germline V gene (reference sequence). The CDR3 consists of 21 residues. DNA of the CDR3: TGTGCCACCAGCAGAGATACGTGGCGAACAGGGGGGGACGGCGCGGGCTACGAGCAGTACTTC. Protein sequence: CATSRDTWRTGGDGAGYEQYF.

The chain is built from TRBV4-3 and TRBJ2-1; weak D call: TRBD2 (5 bases). The CDR3 consists of 15 residues. The germline V gene encodes CDR1 LGHNA and CDR2 YSLEER. V was cut by 0 bases and J by 8 bases, with 14 bases left in between. The CDR3 is CASSQDQDSIHEQFF. The CDR3 DNA reads as TGCGCCAGCAGCCAAGATCAGGACTCGATCCATGAGCAGTTCTTC.

This rearrangement joins TRBV6-1 to TRBJ1-1; 9 positions agree with TRBD1. Trimming took 6 bases from V and 4 from J; bases not matched to a gene: 6. The CDR3 totals 14 residues. Germline CDR1 and CDR2: MNHNS and SASEGT. The DNA of the CDR3 is TGTGCCAGCAGCCCGACAGGGGGGACCACTGAAGCTTTCTTT. Its translation is CASSPTGGTTEAFF.

In this sample, this clone turned up once. Just one base apart from a much larger clone, this may be a read error. This sequence joins TRBV10-1 and TRBJ2-7, with 8 bases that match TRBD1. Germline V gene data show CDR1 as WNHNN and CDR2 as SYGVQD (reference sequence). CDR3 length: 13 residues. The CDR3 region is CASRGQGSYKQYV. The CDR3 region has the DNA TGCGCCAGCAGAGGACAGGGATCCTACAAGCAGTACGTC.

The rearrangement uses TRBV19 and TRBJ1-6; D possibly corresponds to TRBD1 (5 bases). Germline V gene lookup returns CDR1 LNHDA and CDR2 SQIVND (reference sequence). The V end was cut by 3 bases, the J end by 4 bases, with 13 bases between. CDR3 length equals 16 residues. This CDR3 is CASSISGTEYNSPLHF. The CDR3 DNA is TGTGCCAGTAGTATTTCAGGGACGGAATATAATTCACCCCTCCACTTT.

The gene calls are TRBV19 and TRBJ2-7, with D perhaps matching TRBD2 (5 bases). Germline V CDR1 and CDR2: LNHDA, SQIVND (reference sequence). Trimming pared 5 bases from V and 6 bases from J, leaving 14 bases between. The CDR3 is 13 amino acids. CDR3 sequence (DNA): TGTGCCAGTAGTCCTGATCTGGGGAGCGAGCAGTACTTC. This codes for CASSPDLGSEQYF.

This clone was counted once. V gene TRBV11-2 combines with J gene TRBJ2-3; 8 bases align to TRBD1. This CDR3 is 16 amino acids long. The germline CDR1 and CDR2 sequences are SGHAT and FQNNGV. With 3 bases clipped from V and 2 bases from J, the junction kept 7 bases outside the gene matches. This CDR3 reads CASSFGQGAPTDTQYF. The CDR3 coding sequence is TGTGCCAGCAGCTTTGGTCAGGGGGCTCCCACAGATACGCAGTATTTT.

The rearrangement uses TRBV11-2 and TRBJ2-3; 7 nucleotides match TRBD1. This CDR3 has 13 amino acids. Germline V CDR1 and CDR2: SGHAT, FQNNGV. V was pared by 5 bases and J by 9 bases, with 8 bases of the junction left unmatched. The CDR3 spells CASSDGWGQTQYF. The CDR3 nucleotides are TGTGCCAGCAGCGACGGGTGGGGACAGACGCAGTATTTT. Together with reference TRBV11-2 and TRBJ2-3, the CDR3 gives the full variable domain: EAGVAQSPRYKIIEKRQSVAFWCNPISGHATLYWYQQILGQGPKLLIQFQNNGVVDDSQLPKDRFSAERLKGVDSTLKIQPAKLEDSAVYLCASSDGWGQTQYFGPGTRLTVL.

V and J are TRBV28 and TRBJ2-3; the D gene is possibly TRBD1 (6 bases). V lost 6 bases and J 5 bases, leaving 15 bases between the germline ends. The CDR3 runs 14 residues. Per germline, CDR1 MDHEN and CDR2 SYDVKM. The CDR3 DNA sequence: TGTGCCAGCAGCCCGGGAAGGGGGATAGATACGCAGTATTTT. Its translation: CASSPGRGIDTQYF.

This clone was found once. The chain joins TRBV4-1 to TRBJ1-2, with a possible D match to TRBD1 (6 bases). The CDR3 loop spans 13 amino acids. Germline CDR1 and CDR2: MGHRA and YSYEKL. V was cut by 1 base and J by 6 bases, with 9 bases left in between. The CDR3 nucleotides are TGCGCCAGCAGCCAAGCCCGGGACAATGGCTACACCTTC. Translated, it gives CASSQARDNGYTF.

V gene TRBV7-9 combines with J gene TRBJ2-3; TRBD2 matches 8 bases. The CDR3 runs 17 residues. After removal of 0 bases from V and 6 bases from J, the junction contained 11 bases not matched to a gene. Germline V gene data show CDR1 as SEHNR and CDR2 as FQNEAQ (reference sequence). The CDR3 nucleotides are TGTGCCAGCAGCTTAGCGACGACGGGGGGGAGGTCGGATACGCAGTATTTT. Translating it yields CASSLATTGGRSDTQYF.

The chain is built from TRBV7-9 and TRBJ1-1; D is ambiguous. CDR3 length: 14 amino acids. The ends were cut back, 0 bases at V and 0 bases at J, with 5 bases in the middle. Germline V gene sequence: CDR1 SEHNR, CDR2 FQNEAQ (reference sequence). Here the CDR3 DNA reads TGTGCCAGCAGCTTAGCGGGGATGAACACTGAAGCTTTCTTT. Encoded protein: CASSLAGMNTEAFF. The full variable domain, with the rest looked up from reference TRBV7-9 and TRBJ1-1, is DTGVSQNPRHKITKRGQNVTFRCDPISEHNRLYWYRQTLGQGPEFLTYFQNEAQLEKSRLLSDRFSAERPKGSFSTLEIQRTEQGDSAMYLCASSLAGMNTEAFFGQGTRLTVV.

This clone was seen once. The chain uses TRBV4-1 and TRBJ2-5; no clear D gene. The CDR3 extends over 16 amino acids. V lost 0 bases and J lost 3, with 14 bases in between. Germline V gene lookup returns CDR1 MGHRA and CDR2 YSYEKL. The CDR3 spells CASSQEWARIEETQYF. In DNA form, the CDR3 reads TGCGCCAGCAGCCAAGAATGGGCCAGGATAGAAGAGACCCAGTACTTC.

The gene calls are TRBV5-6 and TRBJ2-4; D is ambiguous. CDR3 length: 16 residues. Germline V lookup: CDR1 SGHDT, CDR2 YYEEEE. CDR3 sequence: CAVDRELPIAKNIQYF. The CDR3 region has the DNA TGTGCAGTAGATAGAGAGCTACCCATAGCCAAAAACATTCAGTACTTC. Full variable domain (rest looked up from reference TRBV5-6 and TRBJ2-4): DAGVTQSPTHLIKTRGQQVTLRCSPKSGHDTVSWYQQALGQGPQFIFQYYEEEERQRGNFPDRFSGHQFPNYSSELNVNALLLGDSALYLCAVDRELPIAKNIQYFGAGTRLSVL.

The sample holds one count of this clone. The rearrangement uses TRBV27 and TRBJ2-6; tentative D call: TRBD1 (5 bases). V lost 0 bases and J 4 bases, leaving 13 bases between the germline ends. The CDR3 loop spans 17 amino acids. Germline lookup yields CDR1 MNHEY and CDR2 SMNVEV (reference sequence). Here the CDR3 DNA reads TGTGCCAGCAGTTTATCGAGTTCCAGGGCAGGGGCCAACGTCCTGACTTTC. Protein sequence: CASSLSSSRAGANVLTF.

The chain couples TRBV4-1 to TRBJ2-1, with D perhaps TRBD2 (5 bases). This CDR3 has 17 amino acids. Germline values: CDR1 MGHRA, CDR2 YSYEKL. V shed 3 bases and J shed 0 bases, with 15 bases lying between them. CDR3 in DNA: TGCGCCAGCAGCCACGGGGTCGAGACCGACTCCTACAATGAGCAGTTCTTC. The encoded protein is CASSHGVETDSYNEQFF.